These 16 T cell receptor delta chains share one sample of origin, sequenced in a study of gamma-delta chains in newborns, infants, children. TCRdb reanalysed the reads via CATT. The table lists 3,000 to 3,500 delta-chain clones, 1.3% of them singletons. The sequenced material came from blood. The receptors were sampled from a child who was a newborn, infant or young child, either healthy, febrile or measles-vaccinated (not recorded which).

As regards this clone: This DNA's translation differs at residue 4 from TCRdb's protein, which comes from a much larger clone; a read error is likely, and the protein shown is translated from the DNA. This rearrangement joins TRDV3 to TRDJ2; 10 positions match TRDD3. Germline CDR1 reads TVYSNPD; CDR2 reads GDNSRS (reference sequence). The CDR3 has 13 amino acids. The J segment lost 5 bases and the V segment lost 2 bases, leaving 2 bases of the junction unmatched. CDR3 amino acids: CAFALGDTAQLFF. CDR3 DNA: TGTGCCTTTGCACTGGGGGATACAGCACAACTCTTCTTT. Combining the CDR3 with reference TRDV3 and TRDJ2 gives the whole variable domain CDKVTQSSPDQTVASGSEVVLLCTYDTVYSNPDLFWYRIRPDYSFQFVFYGDNSRSEGADFTQGRFSVKHILTQKAFHLVISPVRTEDSATYYCAFALGDTAQLFFGKGTQLIVEP.

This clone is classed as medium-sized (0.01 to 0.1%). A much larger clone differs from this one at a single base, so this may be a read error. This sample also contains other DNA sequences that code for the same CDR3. CDR3 sequence reads: CALSAGLELIF. DNA of the CDR3: TGCGCCTTGAGTGCGGGCTTGGAACTCATCTTT. V usage is TRDV3 and J usage is TRDJ1; D not certain. CDR3 size: 11 residues. CDR1 is TVYSNPD and CDR2 is GDNSRS in the germline V gene (reference sequence).

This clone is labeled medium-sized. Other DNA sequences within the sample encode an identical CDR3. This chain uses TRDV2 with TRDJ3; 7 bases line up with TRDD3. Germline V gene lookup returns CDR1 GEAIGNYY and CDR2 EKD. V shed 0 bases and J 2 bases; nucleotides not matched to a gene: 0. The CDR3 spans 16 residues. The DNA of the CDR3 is TGTGCCTGTGACACCTGGGGGACCTGGGACACCCGACAGATGTTTTTC. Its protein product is CACDTWGTWDTRQMFF.

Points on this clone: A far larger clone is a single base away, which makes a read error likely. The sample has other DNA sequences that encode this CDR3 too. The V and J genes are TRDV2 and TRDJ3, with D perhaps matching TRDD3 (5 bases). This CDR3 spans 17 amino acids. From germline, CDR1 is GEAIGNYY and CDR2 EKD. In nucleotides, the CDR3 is TGTGCCTGCGACACCGGGGGTTTCTCCTGGGACACCCGACAGATGTTTTTC. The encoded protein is CACDTGGFSWDTRQMFF.

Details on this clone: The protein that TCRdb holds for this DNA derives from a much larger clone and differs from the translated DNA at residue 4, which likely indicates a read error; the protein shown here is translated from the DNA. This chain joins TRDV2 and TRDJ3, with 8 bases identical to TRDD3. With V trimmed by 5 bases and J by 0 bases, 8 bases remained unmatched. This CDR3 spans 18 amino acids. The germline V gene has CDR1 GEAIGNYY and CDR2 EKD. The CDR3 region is CACGKVLGGSWDTRQMFF. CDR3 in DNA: TGTGCCTGTGGCAAAGTACTGGGGGGCTCCTGGGACACCCGACAGATGTTTTTC.

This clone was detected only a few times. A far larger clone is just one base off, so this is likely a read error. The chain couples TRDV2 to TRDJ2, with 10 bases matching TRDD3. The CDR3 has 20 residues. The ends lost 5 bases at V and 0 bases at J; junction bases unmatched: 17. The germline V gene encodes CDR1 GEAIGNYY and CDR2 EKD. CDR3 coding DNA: TGTGCCTGTGTCCCTATTCGTACTGGGGGATCACGAGCTTTGACAGCACAACTCTTCTTT. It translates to CACVPIRTGGSRALTAQLFF.

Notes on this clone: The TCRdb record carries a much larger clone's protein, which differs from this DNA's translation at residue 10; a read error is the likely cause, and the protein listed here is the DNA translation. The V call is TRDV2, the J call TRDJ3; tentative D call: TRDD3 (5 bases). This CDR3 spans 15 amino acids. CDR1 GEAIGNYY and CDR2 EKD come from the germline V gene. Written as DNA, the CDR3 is TGTGCCTGTGACAAAATCTCCTGGGACGCCCGACAGATGTTTTTC. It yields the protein CACDKISWDARQMFF.

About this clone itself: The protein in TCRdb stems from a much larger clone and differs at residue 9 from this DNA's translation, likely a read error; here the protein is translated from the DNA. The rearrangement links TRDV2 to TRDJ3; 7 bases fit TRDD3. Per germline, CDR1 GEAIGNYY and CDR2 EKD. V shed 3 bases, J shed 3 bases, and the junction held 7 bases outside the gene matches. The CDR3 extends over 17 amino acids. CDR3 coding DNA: TGTGCCTGTGACGTACTGGGGAGCTTCTGGGACACCCGACAGATGTTTTTC. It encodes CACDVLGSFWDTRQMFF.

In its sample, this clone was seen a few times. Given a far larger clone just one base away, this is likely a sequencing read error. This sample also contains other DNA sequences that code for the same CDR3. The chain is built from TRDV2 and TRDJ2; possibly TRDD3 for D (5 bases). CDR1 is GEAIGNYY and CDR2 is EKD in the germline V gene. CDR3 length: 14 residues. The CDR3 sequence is CACDSGTLTAQLFF. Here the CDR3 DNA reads TGTGCCTGTGACTCGGGGACCCTGACAGCGCAACTCTTCTTT.

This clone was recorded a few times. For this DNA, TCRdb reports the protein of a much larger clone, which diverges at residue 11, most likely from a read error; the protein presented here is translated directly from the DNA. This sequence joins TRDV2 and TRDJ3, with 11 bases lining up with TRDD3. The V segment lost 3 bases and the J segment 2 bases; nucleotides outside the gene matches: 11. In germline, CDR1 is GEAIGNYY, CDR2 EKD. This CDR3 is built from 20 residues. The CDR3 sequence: CACDPLVLGDMPWDTRQMFF. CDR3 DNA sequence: TGTGCCTGTGACCCTCTCGTACTGGGGGATATGCCCTGGGACACCCGACAGATGTTTTTC.

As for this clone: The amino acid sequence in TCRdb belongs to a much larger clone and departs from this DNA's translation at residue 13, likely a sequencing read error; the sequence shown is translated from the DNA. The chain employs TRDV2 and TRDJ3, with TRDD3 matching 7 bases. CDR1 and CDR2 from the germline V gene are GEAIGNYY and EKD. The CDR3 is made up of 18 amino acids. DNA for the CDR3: TGTGCCTGTGACACCGGATACGCCCGCTCCTGGGACGCCCGACAGATGTTTTTC. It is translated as CACDTGYARSWDARQMFF.

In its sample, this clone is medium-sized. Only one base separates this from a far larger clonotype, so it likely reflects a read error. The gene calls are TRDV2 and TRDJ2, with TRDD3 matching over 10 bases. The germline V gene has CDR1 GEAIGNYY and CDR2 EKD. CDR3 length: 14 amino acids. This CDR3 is CACGTWGITAQLFF. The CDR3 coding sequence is TGTGCCTGTGGCACCTGGGGGATAACAGCACAACTCTTCTTT.

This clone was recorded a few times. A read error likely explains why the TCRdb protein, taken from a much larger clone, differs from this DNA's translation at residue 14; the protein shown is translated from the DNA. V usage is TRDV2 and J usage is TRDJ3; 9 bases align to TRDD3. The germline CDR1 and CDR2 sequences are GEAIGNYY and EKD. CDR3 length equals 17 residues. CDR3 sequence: CACDYWGSSWDTRRMFF. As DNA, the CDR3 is TGTGCCTGTGACTACTGGGGGAGCTCCTGGGACACCCGACGGATGTTTTTC.

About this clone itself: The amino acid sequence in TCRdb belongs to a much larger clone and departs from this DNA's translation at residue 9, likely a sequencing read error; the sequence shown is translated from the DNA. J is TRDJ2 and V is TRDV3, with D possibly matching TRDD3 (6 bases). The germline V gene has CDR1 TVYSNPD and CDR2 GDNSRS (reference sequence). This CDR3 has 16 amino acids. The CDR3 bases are TGTGCCTTTAAGGAATATTACTGGGAGCTGACAGCACAACTCTTCTTC. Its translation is CAFKEYYWELTAQLFF.

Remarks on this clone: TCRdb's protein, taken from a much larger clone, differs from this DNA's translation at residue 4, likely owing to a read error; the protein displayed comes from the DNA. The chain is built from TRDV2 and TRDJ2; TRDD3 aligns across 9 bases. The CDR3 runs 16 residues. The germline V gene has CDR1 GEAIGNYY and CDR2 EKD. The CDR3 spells CACVTVGDTLTAQLFF. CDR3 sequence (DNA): TGTGCCTGTGTCACCGTGGGGGATACTTTGACAGCACAACTCTTCTTT.

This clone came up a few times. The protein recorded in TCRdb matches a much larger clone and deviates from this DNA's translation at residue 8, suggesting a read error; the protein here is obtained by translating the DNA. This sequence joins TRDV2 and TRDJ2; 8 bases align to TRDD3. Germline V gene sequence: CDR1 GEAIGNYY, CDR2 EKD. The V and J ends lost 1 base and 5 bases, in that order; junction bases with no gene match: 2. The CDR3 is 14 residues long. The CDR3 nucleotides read TGTGCCTGTGACACTGGGGGATCCACAGCACAACTCTTCTTT. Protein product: CACDTGGSTAQLFF.